The 23 T cell receptor beta chains below come from one sample, sequenced in a study of cytotoxic CD8 clonotypes in ibrutinib-treated CLL. Generated by immunoSEQ multiplex PCR, the TCRdb table keeps only in-frame clones and is missing some. Of about 140,000 clones listed, 65% to 85% are singletons. Sequencing was performed on PBMCs, taken after 36 months of ibrutinib treatment. These receptors originate from a human donor with chronic lymphocytic leukemia.

This chain links TRBV11-3 with TRBJ2-1; D is undetermined. V gave up 3 bases and J gave up 2 bases, with 5 bases separating them. Germline CDR1 reads SGHNT; CDR2 reads YENEEA. The length of the CDR3 is 13 residues. The CDR3 reads CASSFFPYNEQFF. CDR3 nucleotide sequence: TGTGCCAGCAGCTTCTTCCCCTACAATGAGCAGTTCTTC.

The chain has TRBV13 and TRBJ2-7, with a tentative D call TRBD2 (5 bases). With 2 bases removed from V and 4 bases from J, the gap between germline ends came to 18 bases. Germline assignment: CDR1 PRHDT and CDR2 FYEKMQ (reference sequence). The CDR3 runs to 16 residues. The CDR3 DNA is TGTGCCAGCAGCTTAAACGGACTCTCACCTAATTACGAGCAGTACTTC. Protein product: CASSLNGLSPNYEQYF.

The chain carries TRBV30 and TRBJ1-3, with D unresolved. CDR1 GTSNPN and CDR2 SVGIG come from the germline V gene (reference sequence). The CDR3 is 12 residues long. Trimming shortened V by 1 base and J by 4 bases, and 5 bases separated the two germline ends. For the CDR3, the DNA is TGTGCCTGGAGTGCAAAGGGAAACACCATATATTTT. Translation: CAWSAKGNTIYF.

This clone showed up just a few times. This sequence joins TRBV30 and TRBJ1-5, with 8 bases aligning to TRBD1. The CDR3 contains 14 residues. Germline CDR1 is GTSNPN and CDR2 is SVGIG (reference sequence). V was pared by 2 bases and J by 6 bases, with 6 bases of the junction left unmatched. CDR3 DNA: TGTGCCTGGAGTTGGACAGGGAACGTTCAGCCCCAGCATTTT. This codes for CAWSWTGNVQPQHF.

This chain uses TRBV30 with TRBJ2-5; D perhaps matches TRBD1 (5 bases). The germline gives CDR1 GTSNPN, CDR2 SVGIG (reference sequence). V dropped 1 base and J dropped 7 bases, with 19 bases sitting between them. The length of the CDR3 is 15 residues. Here the CDR3 DNA reads TGTGCCTGGAGTGCTGGGGCATCGATTGGGGTGACCCAGTACTTC. Translating gives CAWSAGASIGVTQYF.

The rearrangement joins TRBV7-9 to TRBJ2-7; a weak D match, TRBD2 (6 bases). Germline V gene data show CDR1 as SEHNR and CDR2 as FQNEAQ (reference sequence). CDR3 size: 12 residues. With 1 base removed from V and 7 bases from J, the gap between germline ends came to 8 bases. The CDR3 nucleotides are TGTGCCAGCAGCTTAGATGGGGGGGAGCAGTACTTC. It specifies CASSLDGGEQYF.

In nucleotides, the CDR3 is TGTGCCAGCAGTTTACGCACCGACTCGAACACTGAAGCTTTCTTT. This gives the protein CASSLRTDSNTEAFF. J is TRBJ1-1 and V is TRBV27, with D unclear. CDR1 and CDR2 from the germline V gene are MNHEY and SMNVEV (reference sequence). This CDR3 is built from 15 residues. Trimming removed 2 bases from V and 1 base from J, with 11 bases in between.

This sequence joins TRBV2 and TRBJ2-7; D is possibly TRBD2 (6 bases). Trimming took 6 bases from V and 2 from J, leaving 17 bases between them. Per the germline V gene, CDR1 is SNHLY and CDR2 is FYNNEI. CDR3 length equals 15 residues. CDR3 in amino acids: CASRRGTGLTYEQYF. DNA of the CDR3: TGTGCCAGCAGAAGAGGGACGGGACTCACCTACGAGCAGTACTTC.

The rearrangement links TRBV7-7 to TRBJ1-5, with a tentative D call TRBD1 (5 bases). Germline V gene lookup returns CDR1 SSHAT and CDR2 FNYEAQ (reference sequence). The germline V and J ends were trimmed by 4 bases and 7 bases, with 11 bases remaining between them. The CDR3 is 13 residues long. CDR3 residues: CASSSRVGQPQHF. The DNA of the CDR3 is TGTGCCAGCAGCTCCAGGGTTGGGCAGCCCCAGCATTTT.

This chain links TRBV5-1 with TRBJ1-2; 9 positions match TRBD1. Looked up from germline, CDR1 is SGHRS and CDR2 is YFSETQ. The CDR3 runs 14 residues. V was pared by 4 bases and J by 7 bases, with 8 bases of the junction left unmatched. CDR3: CASSQSDRGRGYTF. DNA of the CDR3: TGCGCCAGCAGCCAATCGGACAGGGGACGTGGCTACACCTTC.

This clone was picked up a small number of times. The chain uses TRBV4-1 and TRBJ1-2, with 8 bases identical to TRBD1. With V trimmed by 1 base and J by 7 bases, 8 bases remained unmatched. Germline V lookup: CDR1 MGHRA, CDR2 YSYEKL. This CDR3 has 15 residues. The DNA for the CDR3 is TGCGCCAGCAGCCAAGCCCACGACAGGGGAAGTGGCTACACCTTC. This translates into CASSQAHDRGSGYTF.

The chain employs TRBV11-2 and TRBJ1-5, with D maybe TRBD1 (6 bases). Germline V lookup: CDR1 SGHAT, CDR2 FQNNGV. Trimming cost V 5 bases and J 2 bases, with 10 bases left between them. The CDR3 sequence is 14 residues long. The CDR3 sequence: CASSPGVGNQPQHF. The DNA of the CDR3 is TGTGCCAGCAGCCCAGGGGTCGGCAATCAGCCCCAGCATTTT.

This clone has more than one count but fewer than ten. V gene TRBV5-1 combines with J gene TRBJ2-5, with D possibly called TRBD1 or TRBD2 (5 bases each). V lost 4 bases and J 2 bases, leaving 12 bases between the germline ends. The CDR3 length is 14 residues. Per the germline V gene, CDR1 is SGHRS and CDR2 is YFSETQ. CDR3 sequence: CASSQDGTQETQYF. The CDR3 bases are TGCGCCAGCAGCCAGGACGGGACGCAAGAGACCCAGTACTTC.

The V and J genes are TRBV5-1 and TRBJ1-5; D is possibly TRBD1 (6 bases). The length of the CDR3 is 14 residues. Germline CDR1 is SGHRS and CDR2 is YFSETQ. V was trimmed by 8 bases and J by 2 bases, leaving 14 bases between them. CDR3 coding DNA: TGCGCCAGACTAAGAGGGGGACGCAATCAGCCCCAGCATTTT. Amino acids: CARLRGGRNQPQHF.

The CDR3: CASETSGGAYEQYF. The CDR3 nucleotides are TGTGCCAGTGAGACTAGCGGGGGAGCCTACGAGCAGTACTTC. The rearrangement links TRBV28 to TRBJ2-7; 12 bases are shared with TRBD2. V lost 9 bases, J lost 2 bases, and 5 bases stayed unmatched. This CDR3 has 14 amino acids. Germline V gene data show CDR1 as MDHEN and CDR2 as SYDVKM.

This rearrangement joins TRBV18 to TRBJ1-5, with 7 bases fitting TRBD1. Germline V CDR1 and CDR2: KGHSH, LQKENI. The CDR3 extends over 13 amino acids. V shed 3 bases and J 7 bases; nucleotides not matched to a gene: 3. CDR3 amino acids: CASSPDREQPQHF. The CDR3, as DNA: TGTGCCAGCTCACCTGACAGGGAACAGCCCCAGCATTTT.

The rearrangement uses TRBV5-6 and TRBJ2-5; TRBD2 agrees at 7 bases. J gave up 5 bases and V 1 base, and 5 bases lay outside the gene matches. The CDR3 totals 14 residues. The germline V gene has CDR1 SGHDT and CDR2 YYEEEE. CDR3: CASSLSVGGETQYF. The DNA for the CDR3 is TGTGCCAGCAGCTTGTCGGTGGGAGGGGAGACCCAGTACTTC.

The chain has TRBV19 and TRBJ2-7, with 10 bases that match TRBD1. V gave up 4 bases and J gave up 5 bases; unmatched junction bases: 5. The V gene's germline CDR1 is LNHDA and CDR2 SQIVND (reference sequence). This CDR3 has 14 residues. CDR3 loop: CASSSRDRGDEQYF. DNA of the CDR3: TGTGCCAGTAGTAGCCGGGACAGGGGCGACGAGCAGTACTTC. The full variable domain, its missing parts supplied by reference TRBV19 and TRBJ2-7, is DGGITQSPKYLFRKEGQNVTLSCEQNLNHDAMYWYRQDPGQGLRLIYYSQIVNDFQKGDIAEGYSVSREKKESFPLTVTSAQKNPTAFYLCASSSRDRGDEQYFGPGTRLTVT.

This chain connects TRBV15 to TRBJ2-7, with unresolved D. V dropped 0 bases and J dropped 1 base, with 4 bases sitting between them. The length of the CDR3 is 13 residues. Germline V gene sequence: CDR1 LNHNV, CDR2 YYDKDF (reference sequence). CDR3 nucleotides: TGTGCCACCAGCAGAGAAAGGTCCTACGAGCAGTACTTC. Its translation: CATSRERSYEQYF.

This clone showed up just a few times. The CDR3 region has the DNA TGTGCCTGGGGGGCAGGGTCTAGCAATCAGCCCCAGCATTTT. Protein: CAWGAGSSNQPQHF. The rearrangement joins TRBV30 to TRBJ1-5; a possible D gene is TRBD1 (5 bases). The V and J ends lost 5 bases and 0 bases respectively, with 11 bases between them. Germline lookup yields CDR1 GTSNPN and CDR2 SVGIG (reference sequence). The CDR3 contains 14 residues.

The J gene is TRBJ1-6, the V gene TRBV5-1; no clear D. Trimming took 5 bases from V and 0 from J, leaving 9 bases between them. The CDR3 is 15 amino acids. The germline V gene has CDR1 SGHRS and CDR2 YFSETQ. In DNA form, the CDR3 reads TGCGCCAGCAGGCTTCGTGGCTCCTATAATTCACCCCTCCACTTT. As protein: CASRLRGSYNSPLHF.

This chain connects TRBV30 to TRBJ1-1, with D perhaps TRBD1 (6 bases). Trimming stripped 0 bases from V and 1 base from J, with 24 bases between. Germline loops: CDR1 GTSNPN, CDR2 SVGIG (reference sequence). This CDR3 is 19 amino acids long. This CDR3 is CAWSVLVRVDSDKNTEAFF. The CDR3 bases are TGTGCCTGGAGTGTACTGGTACGCGTGGACAGCGATAAGAACACTGAAGCTTTCTTT.

The V gene is TRBV18, the J gene TRBJ2-3; D not resolved. This CDR3 comprises 14 residues. V was cut by 1 base and J by 5 bases, with 10 bases left in between. The germline gives CDR1 KGHSH, CDR2 LQKENI. In DNA form, the CDR3 reads TGTGCCAGCTCACCACGGAACGTCATAGATACGCAGTATTTT. It codes for CASSPRNVIDTQYF.